Each of the 12 T cell receptor beta chains below was sequenced from the same sample in a study of T cell changes during pregnancy in multiple sclerosis (dated by TCRdb to 2018 to 2020). Library creation used the immunoSEQ multiplex PCR assay. The immuneACCESS repertoire file appears here via TCRdb, limited to in-frame rearrangements. These files lack a portion of the clones; in checked studies, under half of the deficit traces to unresolved V genes, and the cause of the others is not known. Within this sample are 20,000 to 25,000 clones, with around 86% of them counted one time only. The ten largest clones represent 8% of the sample. The specimen was CD8+ T cells from peripheral blood mononuclear cells, collected in the first trimester of pregnancy. These receptors originate from a female donor in good health, enrolled as a control in a pregnancy study.

The chain combines TRBV7-9 with TRBJ1-2; D gene ambiguous. Trimming left V 0 bases short and J 4 bases short, with 15 bases between. This CDR3 spans 16 amino acids. Germline V CDR1 and CDR2: SEHNR, FQNEAQ (reference sequence). CDR3 in amino acids: CASSLALRGPFYGYTF. CDR3 nucleotides: TGTGCCAGCAGCTTAGCGCTTCGGGGTCCTTTCTATGGCTACACCTTC.

The chain employs TRBV6-5 and TRBJ2-7, with D tentatively TRBD1 (6 bases). V was trimmed by 2 bases and J by 2 bases, leaving 10 bases between them. Germline loops: CDR1 MNHEY, CDR2 SVGAGI. The CDR3 extends over 14 amino acids. The CDR3 DNA reads as TGTGCCAGCAGTTACGGCAGGGGAGCCTACGAGCAGTACTTC. It encodes CASSYGRGAYEQYF.

The chain couples TRBV2 to TRBJ1-4; D uncertain. The CDR3 has 14 residues. The V end was cut by 11 bases, the J end by 5 bases, with 18 bases between. Germline assignment: CDR1 SNHLY and CDR2 FYNNEI. The CDR3 DNA reads as TGTGCCGGCCGGGTCGGCAGTGACAATGAAAAACTGTTTTTT. Translated: CAGRVGSDNEKLFF.

The chain links TRBV29-1 to TRBJ1-2; D remains ambiguous. Per germline, CDR1 SQVTM and CDR2 ANQGSEA. CDR3 size: 12 residues. Trimming left V 4 bases short and J 7 bases short, with 13 bases between. The CDR3 region is CSVGAGSSGYTF. The CDR3 coding sequence is TGCAGCGTTGGTGCGGGGTCAAGTGGCTACACCTTC.

The genes are TRBV27 and TRBJ1-6, with D hard to call. Germline CDR1 is MNHEY and CDR2 is SMNVEV (reference sequence). The V end was cut by 7 bases, the J end by 4 bases, with 5 bases between. This CDR3 is built from 12 residues. CDR3 coding DNA: TGTGCCAGCACGGGTTATAATTCACCCCTCCACTTT. Protein: CASTGYNSPLHF.

The rearrangement uses TRBV19 and TRBJ2-2; 10 bases map to TRBD2. Germline lookup yields CDR1 LNHDA and CDR2 SQIVND (reference sequence). The CDR3 has 16 residues. The V segment lost 3 bases and the J segment 4 bases; nucleotides outside the gene matches: 5. CDR3 in DNA: TGTGCCAGTAGTATGGGGACTAGCGTAGTCACCGGGGAGCTGTTTTTT. Protein: CASSMGTSVVTGELFF.

V and J are TRBV7-2 and TRBJ1-3, with D tentatively TRBD1 (5 bases). This CDR3 spans 16 amino acids. V gave up 5 bases and J gave up 2 bases, with 16 bases separating them. Germline lookup yields CDR1 SGHTA and CDR2 FQGNSA. CDR3 DNA sequence: TGTGCCAGCAGCGTAACGGCCGGGGGACCTGGAAACACCATATATTTT. Translating gives CASSVTAGGPGNTIYF.

The chain employs TRBV2 and TRBJ1-1; D remains ambiguous. The CDR3 totals 14 residues. Trimming removed 1 base at V and 0 bases at J, with 6 bases between. Germline V gene sequence: CDR1 SNHLY, CDR2 FYNNEI. As DNA, the CDR3 is TGTGCCAGCAGTGAAGTTCTCCTGAACACTGAAGCTTTCTTT. Amino acids: CASSEVLLNTEAFF. Drawing the rest from reference TRBV2 and TRBJ1-1, the complete variable domain is EPEVTQTPSHQVTQMGQEVILRCVPISNHLYFYWYRQILGQKVEFLVSFYNNEISEKSEIFDDQFSVERPDGSNFTLKIRSTKLEDSAMYFCASSEVLLNTEAFFGQGTRLTVV.

The CDR3 bases are TGTGCCAGCAGTTTATCGGGACTCTATAATTCACCCCTCCACTTT. Amino acid sequence: CASSLSGLYNSPLHF. The chain couples TRBV27 to TRBJ1-6; perhaps TRBD1 as D (5 bases). Trimming took off 0 bases at V and 3 bases at J, with 6 bases between the two ends. The CDR3 runs 15 residues. Per the germline V gene, CDR1 is MNHEY and CDR2 is SMNVEV (reference sequence).

This clone was detected a few times. The junction shows a germline mismatch at one end, possibly a read error. The V gene is TRBV4-3, the J gene TRBJ1-5, with 7 nucleotides matching TRBD1. The CDR3 has 15 residues. CDR1 is LGHNA, CDR2 YSLEER, per germline. The CDR3 spells CASSQEHRGNQPQHF. The CDR3 nucleotides read TGCGCCAGCAGCCAAGAACACAGGGGCAACCAGCCCCAGCATTTT.

The chain uses TRBV4-3 and TRBJ2-7, with 9 bases fitting TRBD1. V lost 1 base, J lost 4 bases, and 5 bases stayed unmatched. CDR3 length: 15 residues. CDR1 is LGHNA, CDR2 YSLEER, per germline. CDR3 DNA: TGCGCCAGCAGCCAAGGGACAGGGGATGGGTACGAGCAGTACTTC. This encodes CASSQGTGDGYEQYF.

V and J are TRBV5-6 and TRBJ2-7; D is uncertain. This CDR3 region has 13 residues. Germline V gene data show CDR1 as SGHDT and CDR2 as YYEEEE. V was pared by 2 bases and J by 1 base, with 7 bases between. The CDR3 DNA follows: TGTGCCAGCAGCTTACAGTTATCCTACGAGCAGTACTTC. Translation: CASSLQLSYEQYF.